A single sample is the source of the 21 T cell receptor beta chains below, sequenced in a study of T cells in Graves' hyperthyroidism and ophthalmopathy. TCR beta CDR3 regions were amplified from RNA. The HTBI primer set was used in a first-round RT-PCR of the TCR CDR3. TCRdb used MiXCR to reprocess the multiplex PCR reads, holding one entry per CDR3 protein. Of 660,000 or so distinct CDR3 sequences listed, 45% are singletons. Material: peripheral blood or thyroid tissue (not recorded which). The receptors come from an adult man with Graves' disease, either hyperthyroidism or ophthalmopathy (not recorded which).

The chain is built from TRBV20-1 and TRBJ1-3, with D maybe TRBD1 (6 bases). In germline, CDR1 is DFQATT, CDR2 SNEGSKA (reference sequence). The CDR3 runs 14 residues. V dropped 3 bases and J dropped 4 bases, with 13 bases sitting between them. CDR3 in amino acids: CSASSQGSGNTIYF. The CDR3 nucleotides are TGCAGTGCTAGTTCCCAGGGGTCGGGAAACACCATATATTTT.

This clonotype was observed a handful of times. V usage is TRBV9 and J usage is TRBJ2-7; D call uncertain. The length of the CDR3 is 13 residues. Between the trimmed V and J ends, which lost 2 bases and 6 bases, there was a span of 12 bases. The germline gives CDR1 SGDLS, CDR2 YYNGEE. CDR3 loop: CASSVDLPSEQYF. The CDR3 nucleotides are TGTGCCAGCAGCGTGGACCTACCTTCCGAGCAGTACTTC. The full variable domain, its missing parts supplied by reference TRBV9 and TRBJ2-7, is DSGVTQTPKHLITATGQRVTLRCSPRSGDLSVYWYQQSLDQGLQFLIQYYNGEERAKGNILERFSAQQFPDLHSELNLSSLELGDSALYFCASSVDLPSEQYFGPGTRLTVT.

The V gene is TRBV29-1, the J gene TRBJ2-2; D uncertain. CDR1 SQVTM and CDR2 ANQGSEA come from the germline V gene. V was shortened by 6 bases and J by 4 bases, with 9 bases between the two germline ends. This CDR3 is 12 amino acids long. DNA for the CDR3: TGCAGCGTGGACGGAAGCACCGGGGAGCTGTTTTTT. Translating gives CSVDGSTGELFF.

This clonotype was recorded at least ten times. The J gene is TRBJ1-3, the V gene TRBV2, with D possibly being TRBD1 (5 bases). CDR3 size: 14 residues. Germline V CDR1 and CDR2: SNHLY, FYNNEI. V was cut by 3 bases and J by 4 bases, with 10 bases left in between. Written as DNA, the CDR3 is TGTGCCAGCAGTGACAGGGTAACGGGAAACACCATATATTTT. Its protein product is CASSDRVTGNTIYF.

This clonotype was detected a few times. J is TRBJ1-1 and V is TRBV7-9, with TRBD1 matching over 7 bases. Trimming took 1 base from V and 5 from J; bases not matched to a gene: 4. Germline assignment: CDR1 SEHNR and CDR2 FQNEAQ (reference sequence). The CDR3 consists of 14 residues. CDR3 sequence (DNA): TGTGCCAGCAGCTTAGTACAGGGGAGTACTGAAGCTTTCTTT. Amino acids: CASSLVQGSTEAFF. Variable domain in full (rest from reference TRBV7-9 and TRBJ1-1): DTGVSQNPRHKITKRGQNVTFRCDPISEHNRLYWYRQTLGQGPEFLTYFQNEAQLEKSRLLSDRFSAERPKGSFSTLEIQRTEQGDSAMYLCASSLVQGSTEAFFGQGTRLTVV.

This clonotype occurred a few times. This chain links TRBV6-5 with TRBJ1-1, with D possibly matching TRBD1 (5 bases). V dropped 0 bases and J dropped 1 base, with 9 bases sitting between them. The CDR3 loop spans 15 amino acids. Germline CDR1 MNHEY, CDR2 SVGAGI. CDR3 nucleotides: TGTGCCAGCAGTTACTCAGACAGTCCGAACACTGAAGCTTTCTTT. Translated, it gives CASSYSDSPNTEAFF.

V and J are TRBV29-1 and TRBJ1-1; 11 bases are a match to TRBD1. J gave up 11 bases and V 6 bases, and 11 bases lay outside the gene matches. The CDR3 has 13 amino acids. The germline gives CDR1 SQVTM, CDR2 ANQGSEA. The CDR3 region is CSVHSVDRGLAFF. The CDR3 nucleotides are TGCAGCGTCCATTCCGTGGACAGGGGGCTGGCTTTCTTT.

This clonotype was counted at least ten times. The rearrangement links TRBV2 to TRBJ1-6; tentative D call: TRBD1 (5 bases). The V end lost 5 bases, the J end lost 3 bases, and 11 bases lay between the germline ends. Germline CDR1 and CDR2: SNHLY and FYNNEI. The CDR3 length is 15 residues. The CDR3 DNA follows: TGTGCCAGCAGTTTGGGACGGATCTATAATTCACCCCTCCACTTT. Translated, it gives CASSLGRIYNSPLHF.

The chain couples TRBV5-1 to TRBJ2-7, with D unresolved. Deletions cut 0 bases from V and 4 bases from J, with 11 bases between. The germline V gene encodes CDR1 SGHRS and CDR2 YFSETQ. The CDR3 length is 14 residues. This CDR3 is CASSLGVELYEQYF. The CDR3 DNA follows: TGCGCCAGCAGCTTGGGGGTGGAACTGTACGAGCAGTACTTC.

The sample holds many counts of this clonotype. The chain recombines TRBV29-1 with TRBJ1-1; 8 bases agree with TRBD1. V was clipped by 6 bases and J by 1 base; unmatched bases: 7. Germline lookup yields CDR1 SQVTM and CDR2 ANQGSEA. This CDR3 has 14 amino acids. Here the CDR3 DNA reads TGCAGCGTACGACAGGGGACAACGAACACTGAAGCTTTCTTT. It translates to CSVRQGTTNTEAFF.

This clonotype was picked up many times. The chain employs TRBV2 and TRBJ1-5, with D possibly TRBD1 on 5 matching bases. The germline V gene has CDR1 SNHLY and CDR2 FYNNEI. CDR3 size: 13 residues. Trimming shortened V by 1 base and J by 7 bases, and 8 bases separated the two germline ends. The CDR3 nucleotides are TGTGCCAGCAGTGAAGGGGGGTACCAGCCCCAGCATTTT. Protein sequence: CASSEGGYQPQHF.

This clonotype was counted only a few times. This CDR3 is CATSDGGQGAFQPQHF. For the CDR3, the DNA is TGTGCCACCAGTGATGGAGGACAGGGGGCCTTTCAGCCCCAGCATTTT. The chain links TRBV24-1 to TRBJ1-5, with TRBD1 matching over 11 bases. The CDR3 is 16 residues long. Looked up from germline, CDR1 is KGHDR and CDR2 is SFDVKD. V lost 3 bases to trimming and J lost 6 bases; unmatched junction nucleotides: 6.

The chain is built from TRBV5-1 and TRBJ1-1, with no clear D. This CDR3 has 14 amino acids. Germline V gives CDR1 SGHRS, CDR2 YFSETQ. V shed 0 bases and J shed 6 bases, with 12 bases lying between them. The CDR3 reads CASSLEARGAEAFF. CDR3 DNA: TGCGCCAGCAGCTTGGAAGCCCGCGGGGCTGAAGCTTTCTTT.

The chain is built from TRBV24-1 and TRBJ1-4; the match to TRBD1 covers 7 bases. The CDR3 covers 15 residues. V was clipped by 5 bases and J by 3 bases; unmatched bases: 5. Germline assignment: CDR1 KGHDR and CDR2 SFDVKD. The CDR3 loop is CATSAGTAPNEKLFF. DNA of the CDR3: TGTGCCACCAGTGCTGGGACAGCGCCTAATGAAAAACTGTTTTTT.

V gene TRBV19 combines with J gene TRBJ1-4; a weak D match, TRBD1 (6 bases). The CDR3 has 14 residues. Germline V CDR1 and CDR2: LNHDA, SQIVND (reference sequence). V lost 4 bases and J lost 8, with 14 bases in between. CDR3: CASSKVRGREKLFF. The CDR3 DNA is TGTGCCAGTAGTAAGGTCAGGGGCAGGGAAAAACTGTTTTTT.

This clonotype was recorded many times. The gene calls are TRBV29-1 and TRBJ1-1, with D uncertain. The CDR3 consists of 12 residues. Between the trimmed V and J ends, which lost 0 bases and 7 bases, there was a span of 9 bases. Germline CDR1 and CDR2: SQVTM and ANQGSEA. CDR3 in amino acids: CSVEEVGSEAFF. The CDR3 DNA follows: TGCAGCGTTGAAGAAGTGGGCAGTGAAGCTTTCTTT.

The CDR3 sequence is CASSDQTGASSGNTIYF. CDR3 nucleotides: TGTGCCAGCAGCGACCAGACAGGGGCGAGCTCTGGAAACACCATATATTTT. The V gene is TRBV14, the J gene TRBJ1-3; 8 positions match TRBD1. V was pared by 5 bases and J by 0 bases, with 9 bases of the junction left unmatched. This CDR3 is 17 amino acids long. Germline V lookup: CDR1 SGHDN, CDR2 FVKESK.

V gene TRBV2 combines with J gene TRBJ2-7, with D tentatively TRBD1 (5 bases). Germline CDR1 is SNHLY and CDR2 is FYNNEI. The CDR3 is made up of 15 amino acids. The V end lost 5 bases, the J end lost 0 bases, and 14 bases lay between the germline ends. This CDR3 reads CASSYQRQSSYEQYF. The CDR3 region has the DNA TGTGCCAGCAGTTACCAGCGACAGAGCTCCTACGAGCAGTACTTC.

This sequence joins TRBV11-2 and TRBJ2-1, with 7 bases matching TRBD1. The CDR3 is made up of 14 amino acids. Unmatched junction bases numbered 9, after V lost 5 bases and J lost 8 bases. CDR1 and CDR2 (germline): SGHAT, FQNNGV. The CDR3 nucleotides are TGTGCCAGCAGCCCATTCATACAGGGGCATGAGCAGTTCTTC. Translated, it gives CASSPFIQGHEQFF.

The rearrangement links TRBV20-1 to TRBJ1-4; a possible D gene is TRBD1 (6 bases). The V gene lost 3 bases and the J gene lost 5 bases, with 10 bases spanning the gap. The CDR3 has 13 amino acids. The germline V gene has CDR1 DFQATT and CDR2 SNEGSKA (reference sequence). CDR3 region: CSAREQGNEKLFF. CDR3 DNA: TGCAGTGCTAGGGAACAGGGAAATGAAAAACTGTTTTTT.

This clonotype has a handful of counts. The chain carries TRBV9 and TRBJ2-7, with D possibly being TRBD2 (7 bases). The CDR3 is 16 residues long. Germline V gives CDR1 SGDLS, CDR2 YYNGEE. V dropped 0 bases and J dropped 4 bases, with 17 bases sitting between them. The CDR3 sequence: CASSVGAGAGPYEQYF. CDR3 in DNA: TGTGCCAGCAGCGTAGGGGCGGGGGCCGGGCCATACGAGCAGTACTTC.